What follows describes a single T cell receptor beta chain. This specimen belongs to a study of blood T cell repertoires in COVID-19. Study-wide context: Sites across the United States, Italy and Spain contributed samples from acute and convalescent COVID-19. T cells, B-cell-depleted T cells, or PBMCs supplied cDNA or gDNA.

Germline CDR1 MNHEY, CDR2 SVGEGT. J lost 4 bases, V lost 5 bases, and 6 bases had no gene match. This CDR3 contains 14 residues. In the authors' workflow: Reference gene primer amplification in the assay estimated nucleated cell counts. Assay used: immunoSEQ multiplex PCR; TCRdb lists only in-frame clones, some missing. The DNA gave D and trimming, while V, J and clone size come from that table. The sample has around 140,000 clones, approximately 80% seen once. Input material: peripheral blood. The V call is TRBV6-2 or TRBV6-3, the J call TRBJ2-7; 9 nucleotides match TRBD2. The TCR originated in a woman aged 55-69 years with acute or convalescent COVID-19. The CDR3 spells CASSTLAGTYEQYF. CDR3 in DNA: TGTGCCAGCAGTACTCTAGCGGGAACATACGAGCAGTACTTC.